This T cell receptor beta chain was profiled in a study of human T cells and chemical hapten exposure. At the level of the study: Each patch test put 0.01% DPC on the upper back, and results were read at 6 days.

TCRdb redid the calling of the RACE reads with MiXCR, one entry per CDR3 protein. The profile shows 110,000 or so distinct CDR3 sequences, nearly 35% of them singletons. Time point meaning: patch test 3, about 24 weeks after DPC sensitization. As for treatment: therapeutic diphenylcyclopropenone sensitization with weekly scalp DPC. Participating donors were patients with alopecia, aged 18 to 70 years, considered appropriate candidates for DPC. This CDR3 contains 17 residues. Trimming removed 2 bases at V and 0 bases at J, with 11 bases between. The V gene's germline CDR1 is MNHEY and CDR2 SVGAGI. The sample here was whole blood, taken in connection with sensitization to the hapten diphenylcyclopropenone (DPC). The chain combines TRBV6-5 with TRBJ2-6; D remains ambiguous. The clonotype was recovered from a man in his forties with alopecia areata. Some clones in this sample may be carry-over from other donors' samples. CDR3 sequence reads: CASSYRPVRSGANVLTF. CDR3 DNA: TGTGCCAGCAGTTACCGCCCCGTTCGCTCTGGGGCCAACGTCCTGACTTTC.